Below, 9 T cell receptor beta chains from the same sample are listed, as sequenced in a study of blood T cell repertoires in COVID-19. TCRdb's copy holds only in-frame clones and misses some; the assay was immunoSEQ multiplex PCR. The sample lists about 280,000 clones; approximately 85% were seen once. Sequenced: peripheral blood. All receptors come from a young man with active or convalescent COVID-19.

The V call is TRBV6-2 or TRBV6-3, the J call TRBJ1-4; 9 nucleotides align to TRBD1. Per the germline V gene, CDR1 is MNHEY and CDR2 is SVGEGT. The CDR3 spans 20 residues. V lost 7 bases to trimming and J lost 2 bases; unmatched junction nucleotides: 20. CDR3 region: CASIPLGTGSNIATNEKLFF. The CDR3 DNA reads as TGTGCCAGCATCCCCTTAGGGACAGGGTCTAATATTGCGACTAATGAAAAACTGTTTTTT.

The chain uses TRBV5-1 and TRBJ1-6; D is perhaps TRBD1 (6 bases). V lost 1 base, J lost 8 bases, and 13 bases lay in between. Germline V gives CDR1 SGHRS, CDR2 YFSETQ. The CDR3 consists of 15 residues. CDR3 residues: CASSLSRGQDSPLHF. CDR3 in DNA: TGCGCCAGCAGCTTGTCCAGGGGCCAGGATTCACCCCTCCACTTT.

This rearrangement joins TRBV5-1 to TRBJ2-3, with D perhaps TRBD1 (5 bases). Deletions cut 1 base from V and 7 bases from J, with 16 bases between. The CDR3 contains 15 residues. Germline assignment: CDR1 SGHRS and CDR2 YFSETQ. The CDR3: CASSLMAGPQNTQYF. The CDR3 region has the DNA TGCGCCAGCAGCTTGATGGCAGGGCCACAGAATACGCAGTATTTT.

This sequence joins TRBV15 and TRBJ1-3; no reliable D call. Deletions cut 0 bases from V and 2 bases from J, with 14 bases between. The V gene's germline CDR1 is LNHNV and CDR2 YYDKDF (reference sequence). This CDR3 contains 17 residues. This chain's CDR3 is CATSRELQGGPGNTIYF. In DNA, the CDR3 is TGTGCCACCAGCAGAGAACTACAAGGAGGTCCTGGAAACACCATATATTTT.

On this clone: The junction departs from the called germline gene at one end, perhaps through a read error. CDR3 loop: CSASLDTYAQYF. The CDR3 nucleotides read TGCAGTGCTAGTTTAGACACCTACGCGCAGTACTTC. The rearrangement joins TRBV20-1 to TRBJ2-7; D remains ambiguous. The CDR3 loop spans 12 amino acids. Germline lookup yields CDR1 DFQATT and CDR2 SNEGSKA (reference sequence).

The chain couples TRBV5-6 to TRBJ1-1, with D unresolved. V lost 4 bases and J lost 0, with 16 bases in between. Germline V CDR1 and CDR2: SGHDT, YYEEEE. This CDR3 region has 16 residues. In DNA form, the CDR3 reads TGTGCCAGCAGCCCCCCCCTGAGCAGGATGAACACTGAAGCTTTCTTT. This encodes CASSPPLSRMNTEAFF.

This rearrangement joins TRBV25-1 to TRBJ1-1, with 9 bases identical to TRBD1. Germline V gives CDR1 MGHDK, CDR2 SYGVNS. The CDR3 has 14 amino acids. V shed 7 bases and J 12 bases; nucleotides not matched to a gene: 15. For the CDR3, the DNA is TGTGCCAGCAAGGGGAGTACAAAACAGGGGGCGACTTTCTTT. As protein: CASKGSTKQGATFF.

CDR3 sequence: CASSQEDSGAFYEQYF. The CDR3 DNA reads as TGTGCCAGCAGCCAAGAAGATAGCGGGGCCTTCTACGAGCAGTACTTC. This chain links TRBV4-2 with TRBJ2-7; 8 nucleotides align to TRBD2. Trimming took 0 bases from V and 3 from J; bases not matched to a gene: 7. Looked up from germline, CDR1 is LGHNA and CDR2 is YNFKEQ. This CDR3 spans 16 amino acids.

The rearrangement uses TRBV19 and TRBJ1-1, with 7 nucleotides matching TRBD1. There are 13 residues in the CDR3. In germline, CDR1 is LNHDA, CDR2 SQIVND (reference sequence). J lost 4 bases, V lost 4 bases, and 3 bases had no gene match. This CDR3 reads CASSTRGFTEAFF. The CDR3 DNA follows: TGTGCCAGTAGTACCAGGGGGTTCACTGAAGCTTTCTTT.